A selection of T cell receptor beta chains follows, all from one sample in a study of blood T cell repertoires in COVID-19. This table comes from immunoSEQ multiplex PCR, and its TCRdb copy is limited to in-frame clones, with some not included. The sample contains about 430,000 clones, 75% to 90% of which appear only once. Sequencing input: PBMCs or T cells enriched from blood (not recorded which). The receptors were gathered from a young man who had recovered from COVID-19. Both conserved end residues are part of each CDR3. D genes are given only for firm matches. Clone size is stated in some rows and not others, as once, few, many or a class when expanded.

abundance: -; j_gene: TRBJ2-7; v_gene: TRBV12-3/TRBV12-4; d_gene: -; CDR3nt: TGTGCCAGCGGCTCGGGGGCCTACGAGCAGTACTTC; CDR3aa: CASGSGAYEQYF
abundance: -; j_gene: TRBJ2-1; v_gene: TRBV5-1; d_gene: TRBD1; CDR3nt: TGCGCCAGCAGCACCGGGACAGGGAGCCGCAATGAGCAGTTCTTC; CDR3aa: CASSTGTGSRNEQFF
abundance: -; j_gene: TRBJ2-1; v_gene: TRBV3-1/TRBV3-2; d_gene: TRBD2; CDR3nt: TGTGCCAGCAGCCAATGGGGGGGATCCTACAATGAGCAGTTCTTC; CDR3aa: CASSQWGGSYNEQFF
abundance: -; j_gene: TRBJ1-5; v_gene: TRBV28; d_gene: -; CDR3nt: TGTGCCAGCAGCCCTCTTCCGGTGTTGGATCAGCCCCAGCATTTT; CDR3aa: CASSPLPVLDQPQHF
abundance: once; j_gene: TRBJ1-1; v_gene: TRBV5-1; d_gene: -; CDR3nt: TGCGCCAGCAGCTTGGGACCACAGGTCGGAGGGGTGAACACTGAAGCTTTCTTT; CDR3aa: CASSLGPQVGGVNTEAFF
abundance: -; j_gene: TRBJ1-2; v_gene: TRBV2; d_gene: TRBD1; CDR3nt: TGTGCCAGCATCCCCGACAGGGCGAAAGGCTACACCTTC; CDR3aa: CASIPDRAKGYTF
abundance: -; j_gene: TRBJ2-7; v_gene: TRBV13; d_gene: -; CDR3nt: TGTGCCAGCAGCTCCCTTCTGCGGGAGCAGTACTTC; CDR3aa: CASSSLLREQYF
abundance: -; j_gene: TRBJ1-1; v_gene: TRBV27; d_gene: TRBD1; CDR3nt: TGTGCCAGCAGTTCTACAGGGGGCAACACTGAAGCTTTCTTT; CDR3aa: CASSSTGGNTEAFF
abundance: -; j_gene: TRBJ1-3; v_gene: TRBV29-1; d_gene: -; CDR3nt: TGCAGCGTTGAAGACCTGACTCGGCCCAAGTACTCTGGAAACACCATATATTTT; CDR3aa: CSVEDLTRPKYSGNTIYF
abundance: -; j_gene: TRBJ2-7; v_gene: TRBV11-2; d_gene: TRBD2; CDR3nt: TGTGCCAGCAGCTTAACCGGGACTAGCGGGCGAGAGCAGTACTTC; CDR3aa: CASSLTGTSGREQYF
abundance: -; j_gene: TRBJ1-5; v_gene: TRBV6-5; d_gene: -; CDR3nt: TGTGCCAGCACCCCCGCGGACAGCCTCAATCAGCCCCAGCATTTT; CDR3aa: CASTPADSLNQPQHF
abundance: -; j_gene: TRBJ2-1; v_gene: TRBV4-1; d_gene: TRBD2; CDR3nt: TGCGCCAGCAGCCAAGAGTCGGGGACTAGCGGGGGTAATGAGCAGTTCTTC; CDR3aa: CASSQESGTSGGNEQFF
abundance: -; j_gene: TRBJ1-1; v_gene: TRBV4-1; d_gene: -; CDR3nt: TGCGCCAGCAGCCACACAAGTAACACTGAAGCTTTCTTT; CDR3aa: CASSHTSNTEAFF
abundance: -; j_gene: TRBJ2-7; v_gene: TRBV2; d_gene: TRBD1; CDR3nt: TGTGCCAGCAATCTTGACAGGGGGCCGCTTGGGGACGAGCAGTACTTC; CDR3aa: CASNLDRGPLGDEQYF
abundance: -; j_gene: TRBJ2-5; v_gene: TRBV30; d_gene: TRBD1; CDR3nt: TGTGCCTGTTCCAGGGGGCGAGGGGAGACCCAGTACTTC; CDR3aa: CACSRGRGETQYF
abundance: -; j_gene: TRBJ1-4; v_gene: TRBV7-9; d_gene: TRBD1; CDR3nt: TGTGCCAGCAGCGAGGGGGCGATTGAAAAACTGTTTTTT; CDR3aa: CASSEGAIEKLFF
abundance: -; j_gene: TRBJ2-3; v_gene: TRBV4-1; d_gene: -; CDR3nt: TGCGCCAGCAGCCAAGGTCCCGCGGAGATTACAGATACGCAGTATTTT; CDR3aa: CASSQGPAEITDTQYF
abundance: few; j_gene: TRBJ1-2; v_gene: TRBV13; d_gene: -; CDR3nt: TGTGCCAGCAGCTTAGTGGGGGGAAACTATGGCTACACCTTC; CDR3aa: CASSLVGGNYGYTF
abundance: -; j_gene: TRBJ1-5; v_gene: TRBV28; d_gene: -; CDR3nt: TGTGCCAGCACGGAGAGCCGGATCAATCAGCCCCAGCATTTT; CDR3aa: CASTESRINQPQHF
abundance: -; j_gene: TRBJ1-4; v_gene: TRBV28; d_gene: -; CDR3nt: TGTGCCAGCAGTTTGACGGGGGGAGAGTGGGAAAAACTGTTTTTT; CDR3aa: CASSLTGGEWEKLFF
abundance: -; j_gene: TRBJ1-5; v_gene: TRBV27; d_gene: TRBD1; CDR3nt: TGTGCCAGCAGGCAAAACCCGACAGGGGGGGGCCAGCCCCAGCATTTT; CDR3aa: CASRQNPTGGGQPQHF
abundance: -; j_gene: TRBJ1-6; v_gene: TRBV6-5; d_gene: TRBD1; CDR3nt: TGTGCCAGCAGTCGGGACAGGGGAGGATCACCCCTCCACTTT; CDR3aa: CASSRDRGGSPLHF
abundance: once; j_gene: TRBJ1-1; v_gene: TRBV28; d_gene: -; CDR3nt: TGTGCCAGCAGTTTAGAAGGGGTGACGGGAGCTTTCTTT; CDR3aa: CASSLEGVTGAFF
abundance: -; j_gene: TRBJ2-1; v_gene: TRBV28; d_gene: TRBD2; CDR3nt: TGTGCCAGCAGTTTAGGCAATAGCGGGACGGGAGATGAGCAGTTCTTC; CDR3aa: CASSLGNSGTGDEQFF
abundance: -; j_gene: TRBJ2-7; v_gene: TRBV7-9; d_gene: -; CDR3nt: TGTGTAGTTAGCGGCACATCGCGCGAGCAGTACTTC; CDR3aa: CVVSGTSREQYF
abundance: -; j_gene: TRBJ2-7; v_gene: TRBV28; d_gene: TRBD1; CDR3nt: TGTGCCAGCAGCCCACACAGGGGTTATGTGTACGAGCAGTACTTC; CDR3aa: CASSPHRGYVYEQYF
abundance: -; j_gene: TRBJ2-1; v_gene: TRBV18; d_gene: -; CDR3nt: TGTGCCAGCTCACCCAGCGGGTCTCTCAATGAGCAGTTCTTC; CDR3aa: CASSPSGSLNEQFF
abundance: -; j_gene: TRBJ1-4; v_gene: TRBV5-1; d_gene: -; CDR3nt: TGCGCCAGCAGCTTGGAACAGGGCCCTAATGAAAAACTGTTTTTT; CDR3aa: CASSLEQGPNEKLFF
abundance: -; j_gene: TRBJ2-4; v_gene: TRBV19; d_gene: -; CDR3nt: TGTGCCAGTAGTATAACAGGGGCCAAAAACATTCAGTACTTC; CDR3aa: CASSITGAKNIQYF
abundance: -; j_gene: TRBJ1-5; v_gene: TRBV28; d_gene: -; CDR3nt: TGTGCCAGCAGTTTGCGGGGGATCAACCAGCCCCAGCATTTT; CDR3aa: CASSLRGINQPQHF
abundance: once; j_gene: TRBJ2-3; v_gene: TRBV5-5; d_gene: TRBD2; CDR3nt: TGTGCCAGCAGCTTGGAACCCGGGACTAGCGGCCTCAGGGATACGCAGTATTTT; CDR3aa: CASSLEPGTSGLRDTQYF
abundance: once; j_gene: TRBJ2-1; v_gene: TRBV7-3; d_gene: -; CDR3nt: TGTGCCAGCAGCTTCTATGGCAATGAGCAGTTCTTC; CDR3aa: CASSFYGNEQFF
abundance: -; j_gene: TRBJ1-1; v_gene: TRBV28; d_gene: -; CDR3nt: TGTGCCAGCAGTTCCCTTCGGGTGGCCGAAGCTTTCTTT; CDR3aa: CASSSLRVAEAFF
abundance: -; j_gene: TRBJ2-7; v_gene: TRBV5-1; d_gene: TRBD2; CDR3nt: TGCGCCAGCAGATCCGGACTAGCGGGAGGTGTCTACGAGCAGTACTTC; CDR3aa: CASRSGLAGGVYEQYF
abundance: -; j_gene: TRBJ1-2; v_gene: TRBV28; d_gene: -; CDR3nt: TGTGCCAGCAGCCCGGGCGCGGGCAGCTATGGCTACACCTTC; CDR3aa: CASSPGAGSYGYTF
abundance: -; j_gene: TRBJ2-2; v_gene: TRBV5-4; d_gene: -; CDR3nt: TGTGCCAGCACCCTAGGAGGGGAGGACACCGGGGAGCTGTTTTTT; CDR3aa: CASTLGGEDTGELFF
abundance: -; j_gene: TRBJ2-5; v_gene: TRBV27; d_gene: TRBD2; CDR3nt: TGTGCCAGCAGTTTTGGCGGGAGTCAGGAGACCCAGTACTTC; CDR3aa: CASSFGGSQETQYF
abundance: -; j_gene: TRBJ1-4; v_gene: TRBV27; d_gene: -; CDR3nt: TGTGCCAGCAGCTGGGCAGGCGATAGTTCCGGAAAACTGTTTTTT; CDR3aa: CASSWAGDSSGKLFF
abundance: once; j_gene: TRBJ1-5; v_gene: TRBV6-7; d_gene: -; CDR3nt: TGTGCCAGCAGTTACTCACGCAGGGGCAATCAGCCCCAGCATTTT; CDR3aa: CASSYSRRGNQPQHF
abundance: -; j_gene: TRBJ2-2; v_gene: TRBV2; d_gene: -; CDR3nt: TGTGCCAGCTCGCGACAGCCCACCGGGGAGCTGTTTTTT; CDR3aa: CASSRQPTGELFF
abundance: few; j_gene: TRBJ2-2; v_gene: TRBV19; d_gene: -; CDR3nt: TGTGCCAGTAGTATCGCGGTAGGCGGGGAGCTGTTTTTT; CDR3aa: CASSIAVGGELFF
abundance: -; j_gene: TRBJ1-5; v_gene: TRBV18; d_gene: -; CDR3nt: TGTGCCAGCTCACTAGGCCCGCCGGGTAGCAATCAGCCCCAGCATTTT; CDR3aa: CASSLGPPGSNQPQHF
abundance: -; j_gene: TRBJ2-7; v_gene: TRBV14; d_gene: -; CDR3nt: TGTGCCAGCAGCCAAGATTATAAAGAGTTTATAGACGAGCAGTACTTC; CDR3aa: CASSQDYKEFIDEQYF
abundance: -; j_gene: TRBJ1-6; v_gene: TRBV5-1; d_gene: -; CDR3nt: TGCGCCAGCAGCTCCTCAGGGGCGAATTCACCCCTCCACTTT; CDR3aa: CASSSSGANSPLHF
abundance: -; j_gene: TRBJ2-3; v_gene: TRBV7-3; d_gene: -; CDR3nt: TGTGCCAGCAGCAAAAATACAGGTTCCACAGATACGCAGTATTTT; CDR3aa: CASSKNTGSTDTQYF
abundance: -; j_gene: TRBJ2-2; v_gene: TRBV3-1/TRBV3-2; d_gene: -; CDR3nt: TGTGCCAGCCTTCGTTCGTCCGGGGAGCTGTTTTTT; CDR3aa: CASLRSSGELFF
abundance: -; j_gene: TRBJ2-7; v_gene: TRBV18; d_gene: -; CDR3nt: TGTGCCAGCTCACCGGAGGCTGTCGAGCAGTACTTC; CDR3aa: CASSPEAVEQYF
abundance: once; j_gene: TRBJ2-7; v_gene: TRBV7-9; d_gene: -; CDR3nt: TGTGCCAGCAACAATCTCGGGGTTCCCTACGAGCAGTACTTC; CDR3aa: CASNNLGVPYEQYF
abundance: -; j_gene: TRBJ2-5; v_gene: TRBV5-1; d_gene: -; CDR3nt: TGCGCCAGCAGCTTCCGGGGGTTTACTCAAGAGACCCAGTACTTC; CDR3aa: CASSFRGFTQETQYF
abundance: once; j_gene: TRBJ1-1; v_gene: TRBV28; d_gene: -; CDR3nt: TGTGCCAGCAGTTTTCTGCGAAACGCTGAAGCTTTCTTT; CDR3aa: CASSFLRNAEAFF
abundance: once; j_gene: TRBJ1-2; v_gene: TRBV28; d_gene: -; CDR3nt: TGTGCCAGCATGTCCGGGACATCGATATGGAACTATGGCTACACCTTC; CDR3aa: CASMSGTSIWNYGYTF
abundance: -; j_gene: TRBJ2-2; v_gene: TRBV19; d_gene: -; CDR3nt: TGTGCCAGTAGTATATCGGGTCGTTGGACCGGGGAGCTGTTTTTT; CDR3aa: CASSISGRWTGELFF
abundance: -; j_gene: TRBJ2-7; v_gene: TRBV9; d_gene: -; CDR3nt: TGTGCCAGCAGCGTTAGCTGGGACACTGCCTACGAGCAGTACTTC; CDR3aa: CASSVSWDTAYEQYF
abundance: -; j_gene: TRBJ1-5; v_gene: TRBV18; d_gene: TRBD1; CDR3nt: TGTGCCAGCTCACCACTCGGGACAGGGAATATTCAGCCCCAGCATTTT; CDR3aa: CASSPLGTGNIQPQHF
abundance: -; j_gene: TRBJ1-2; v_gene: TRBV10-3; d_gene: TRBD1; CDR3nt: TGTGCCATCAGTGGCCAGGGGGTTCTTTATTATGGCTACACCTTC; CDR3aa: CAISGQGVLYYGYTF